This TCR beta chain was sequenced in a study of blood T cell repertoires in COVID-19. Background on the study: Samples representing acute and convalescent COVID-19 were sourced from the United States, Italy and Spain. The analysed material was cDNA or gDNA that came from T cells, B-cell-depleted T cells, or PBMCs.

CDR3 size: 14 residues. Deletions cut 4 bases from V and 7 bases from J, with 15 bases between. Germline V gene sequence: CDR1 SGHRS, CDR2 YFSETQ. The protocol was immunoSEQ multiplex PCR, while the TCRdb copy is restricted to in-frame clones and leaves out a portion. Found here are 200,000 to 250,000 clones, roughly 85% of them singletons; the top ten hold around 0.89%. The sequence came from a man aged 35 to 55 with acute or convalescent COVID-19. Sequencing was carried out using peripheral blood. The chain links TRBV5-1 to TRBJ1-5; D possibly corresponds to TRBD1 (6 bases). CDR3 region: CASSLTGSDQPQHF. Here the CDR3 DNA reads TGCGCCAGCAGCCTTACAGGGTCCGACCAGCCCCAGCATTTT.